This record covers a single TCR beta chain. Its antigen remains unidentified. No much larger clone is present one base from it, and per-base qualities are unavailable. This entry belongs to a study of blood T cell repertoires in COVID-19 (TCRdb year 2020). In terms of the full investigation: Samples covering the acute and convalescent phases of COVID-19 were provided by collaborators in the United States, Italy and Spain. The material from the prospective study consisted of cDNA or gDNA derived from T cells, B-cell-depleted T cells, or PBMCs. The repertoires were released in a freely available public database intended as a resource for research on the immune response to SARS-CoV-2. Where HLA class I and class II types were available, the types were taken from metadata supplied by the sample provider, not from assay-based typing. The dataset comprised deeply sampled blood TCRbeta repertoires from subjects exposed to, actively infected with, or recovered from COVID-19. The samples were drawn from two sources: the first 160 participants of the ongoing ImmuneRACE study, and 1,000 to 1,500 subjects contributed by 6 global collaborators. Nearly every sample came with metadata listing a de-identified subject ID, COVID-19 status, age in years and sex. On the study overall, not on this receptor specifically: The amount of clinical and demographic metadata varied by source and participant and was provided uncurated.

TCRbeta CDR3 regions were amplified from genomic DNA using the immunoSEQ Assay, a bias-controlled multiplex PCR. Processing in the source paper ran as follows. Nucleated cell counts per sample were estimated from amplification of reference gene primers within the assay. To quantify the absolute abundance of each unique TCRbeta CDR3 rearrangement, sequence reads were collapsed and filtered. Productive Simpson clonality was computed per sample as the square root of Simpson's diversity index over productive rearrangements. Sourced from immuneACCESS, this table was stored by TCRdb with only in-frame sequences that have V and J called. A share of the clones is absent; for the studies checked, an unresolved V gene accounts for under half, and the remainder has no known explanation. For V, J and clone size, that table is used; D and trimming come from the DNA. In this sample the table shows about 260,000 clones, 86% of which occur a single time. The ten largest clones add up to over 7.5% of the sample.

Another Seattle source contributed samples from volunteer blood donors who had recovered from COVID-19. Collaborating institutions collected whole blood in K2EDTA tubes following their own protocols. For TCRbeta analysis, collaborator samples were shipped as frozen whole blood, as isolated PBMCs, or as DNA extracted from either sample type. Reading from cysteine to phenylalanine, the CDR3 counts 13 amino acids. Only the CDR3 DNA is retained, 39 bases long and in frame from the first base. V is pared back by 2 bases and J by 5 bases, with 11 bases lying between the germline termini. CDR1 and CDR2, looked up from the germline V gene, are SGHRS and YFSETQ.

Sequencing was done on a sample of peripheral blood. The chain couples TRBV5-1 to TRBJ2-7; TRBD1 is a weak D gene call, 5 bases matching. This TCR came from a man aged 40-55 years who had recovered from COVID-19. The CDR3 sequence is CASSFPGIHEQYF. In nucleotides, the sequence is TGCGCCAGCAGCTTCCCAGGGATCCACGAGCAGTACTTC.